The clone carrying this T cell receptor (beta chain) was seen a few times. A single record per CDR3 protein comes from TCRdb applying MiXCR to the RT-PCR reads. In the table there are 550,000 to 750,000 distinct CDR3 sequences, over 12% of which are singletons. This CDR3 is 16 amino acids long. Germline lookup yields CDR1 MDHEN and CDR2 SYDVKM. V was trimmed by 3 bases and J by 1 base, leaving 14 bases between them. Sequencing was carried out using memory CD4+ T cells from blood. The rearrangement joins TRBV28 to TRBJ2-3; a possible D gene is TRBD2 (5 bases). This sequence was found in a female donor in good health, serving as a healthy control. The CDR3 loop reads CASSFIPTRGTDTQYF. CDR3 in DNA: TGTGCCAGCAGTTTCATCCCGACGCGGGGCACAGATACGCAGTATTTT.